The subject of this entry is one T cell receptor beta chain. Its antigen is unidentified. Measured with immunoSEQ multiplex PCR; TCRdb has only the in-frame clones, and not every one. The sample lists some 100,000 clones, around 90% occurring once. The data were obtained in a study of identifying expanded T cells in peripheral blood. Findings and caveats of the study: Two-week clone count variance significantly increased as total template count grew.

During the collection period, no donor immune events like infections were recorded. The V gene's germline CDR1 is SQVTM and CDR2 ANQGSEA. This CDR3 spans 13 amino acids. Trimming took 7 bases from V and 3 from J, leaving 13 bases between them. The chain carries TRBV29-1 and TRBJ1-5; D possibly corresponds to TRBD1 (6 bases). The TCR sequence derives from a person aged 18 to 75 in good health. The sample comprised blood. In nucleotides, the CDR3 is TGCAGCGCGCGGAGGGGGGACAATCAGCCCCAGCATTTT. Protein: CSARRGDNQPQHF.